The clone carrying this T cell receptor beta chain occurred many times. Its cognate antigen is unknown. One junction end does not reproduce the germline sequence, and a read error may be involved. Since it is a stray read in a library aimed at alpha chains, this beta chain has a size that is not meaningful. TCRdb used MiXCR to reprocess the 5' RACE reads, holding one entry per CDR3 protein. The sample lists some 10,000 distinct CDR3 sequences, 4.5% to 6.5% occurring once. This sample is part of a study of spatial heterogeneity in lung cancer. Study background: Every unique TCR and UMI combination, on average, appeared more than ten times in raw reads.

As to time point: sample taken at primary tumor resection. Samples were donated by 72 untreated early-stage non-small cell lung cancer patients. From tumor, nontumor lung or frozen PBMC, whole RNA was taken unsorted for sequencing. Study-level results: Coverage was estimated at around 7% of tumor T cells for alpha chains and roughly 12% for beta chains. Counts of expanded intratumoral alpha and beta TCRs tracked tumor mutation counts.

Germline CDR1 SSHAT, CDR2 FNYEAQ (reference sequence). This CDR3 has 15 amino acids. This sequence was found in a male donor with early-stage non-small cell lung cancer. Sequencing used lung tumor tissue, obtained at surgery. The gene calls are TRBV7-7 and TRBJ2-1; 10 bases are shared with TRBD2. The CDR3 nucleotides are TGTGCTAGCAGCTTAGCTAGCGGGAGACTCAATGAGCAGTTCTTC. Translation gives CASSLASGRLNEQFF.